Reported below is one T cell receptor beta chain. No antigen is known for it. This sample is drawn from a study of OX40 agonist ivuxolimab in advanced cancers. Study summary: Patients receiving dose escalation had hepatocellular carcinoma, melanoma, renal cell or head and neck cancer. Among those treated, three patients had partial responses, one with hepatocellular carcinoma and two with cutaneous melanoma. Study results and limitations: The CD4+ and CD8+ T cells in the blood had expanded clonally by week 6 at 0.1 to 3.0 mg/kg.

The method was immunoSEQ multiplex PCR; TCRdb's version includes in-frame clones alone and lacks a portion of them. This repertoire shows roughly 70,000 clones, approximately 86% found once; its top ten account for about 0.75%. Autoimmune disease history or systemic immunosuppression excluded patients. The input for sequencing was CD4+ or CD8+ T cells sorted from blood, taken in a trial of the OX40 agonist ivuxolimab. The source is an adult with an advanced solid tumor such as melanoma, head and neck, liver or kidney cancer.

The CDR3 bases are TGTGCCAGCAGTGAGGCAGCTAACTATGGCTACACCTTC. Amino acid sequence: CASSEAANYGYTF. This sequence joins TRBV6-1 and TRBJ1-2; D gene uncertain. This CDR3 spans 13 amino acids. CDR1 is MNHNS, CDR2 SASEGT, per germline. The V end was cut by 3 bases, the J end by 0 bases, with 5 bases between.